The 24 T cell receptor beta chains in this list originate from one sample, sequenced in a study of blood T cell repertoires in COVID-19. Measured with immunoSEQ multiplex PCR; TCRdb has only the in-frame clones, and not every one. This table holds 350,000 to 450,000 clones, about 90% found once. The material sequenced was PBMCs or T cells enriched from blood (not recorded which). Every receptor here comes from a woman aged 25 to 39 who had recovered from COVID-19.

The chain uses TRBV4-1 and TRBJ1-1; TRBD1 is a possible D gene (6 bases). Trimming stripped 2 bases from V and 4 bases from J, with 11 bases between. This CDR3 is 14 amino acids long. Germline assignment: CDR1 MGHRA and CDR2 YSYEKL. The CDR3 coding sequence is TGCGCCAGCAGCCAACTATTGACAGGCACTGAAGCTTTCTTT. Translated, it gives CASSQLLTGTEAFF.

J is TRBJ1-4 and V is TRBV5-4, with 8 bases matching TRBD1. Per germline, CDR1 SGHNT and CDR2 YYREEE (reference sequence). J gave up 5 bases and V 3 bases, and 6 bases lay outside the gene matches. The CDR3 has 15 residues. Here the CDR3 DNA reads TGTGCCAGCAGCTCCCTGGGACAGGAGAATGAAAAACTGTTTTTT. Translation: CASSSLGQENEKLFF.

The chain uses TRBV18 and TRBJ1-1; 7 bases agree with TRBD1. The CDR3 runs to 11 residues. Germline V gene sequence: CDR1 KGHSH, CDR2 LQKENI. The V gene end was trimmed by 9 bases and the J gene end by 7 bases; junction bases not matched to a gene: 5. In nucleotides, the CDR3 is TGTGCCAGTCAGGGGGTAGGTGAAGCTTTCTTT. It specifies CASQGVGEAFF.

In its sample, this clone was seen once. The CDR3, as DNA: TGTGCCAGCTCACCACTAGCGGGTCTCGAAGAAAAACTGTTTTTT. Its protein is CASSPLAGLEEKLFF. The chain carries TRBV18 and TRBJ1-4; no reliable D call. CDR3 length equals 15 residues. Trimming cost V 1 base and J 8 bases, with 14 bases left between them. The germline V gene encodes CDR1 KGHSH and CDR2 LQKENI.

This chain links TRBV4-3 with TRBJ2-4; D is uncertain. Germline loops: CDR1 LGHNA, CDR2 YSLEER. The CDR3 length is 15 residues. Trimming took 6 bases from V and 1 from J, leaving 13 bases between them. CDR3: CASSDDVRAKNIQYF. The CDR3 DNA sequence: TGCGCCAGCAGTGACGATGTGAGGGCCAAAAACATTCAGTACTTC.

The genes are TRBV2 and TRBJ2-1, with 9 nucleotides matching TRBD2. The CDR3 extends over 14 amino acids. Germline V lookup: CDR1 SNHLY, CDR2 FYNNEI. V lost 6 bases, J lost 4 bases, and 4 bases stayed unmatched. The CDR3 DNA is TGTGCCAGCAGGTCGGCGGGGGGGTACAATGAGCAGTTCTTC. Translating gives CASRSAGGYNEQFF.

V usage is TRBV7-2 and J usage is TRBJ2-1, with D possibly matching TRBD2 (5 bases). Trimming left V 6 bases short and J 5 bases short, with 29 bases between. The CDR3 sequence is 19 residues long. The germline V gene has CDR1 SGHTA and CDR2 FQGNSA. The CDR3 loop reads CASRVAGGPGGMIHNEQFF. The CDR3 DNA follows: TGTGCCAGCAGGGTCGCGGGCGGGCCAGGAGGCATGATACACAATGAGCAGTTCTTC.

This chain joins TRBV3-1 (or the pseudogene TRBV3-2) and TRBJ1-2; maybe TRBD1 (5 bases). Trimming stripped 4 bases from V and 0 bases from J, with 12 bases between. Germline V gene data show CDR1 as LGHDT and CDR2 as YNNKEL (reference sequence). The CDR3 is 15 amino acids. CDR3 sequence reads: CASSPGDWTNYGYTF. CDR3 bases: TGTGCCAGCAGCCCGGGGGACTGGACTAACTATGGCTACACCTTC.

V gene TRBV12-3 or TRBV12-4 combines with J gene TRBJ2-5, with no clear D. CDR3 size: 12 residues. With 10 bases removed from V and 5 bases from J, the gap between germline ends came to 14 bases. The DNA of the CDR3 is TGTGCCATCTTCCCTTCGGTGGAGACCCAGTACTTC. This sequence encodes CAIFPSVETQYF.

The chain uses TRBV27 and TRBJ1-5; TRBD1 matches at 7 bases. Trimming removed 3 bases from V and 7 bases from J; junction bases left unmatched: 9. The CDR3 is 15 amino acids. Looked up from germline, CDR1 is MNHEY and CDR2 is SMNVEV (reference sequence). In nucleotides, the CDR3 is TGTGCCAGCAGTTTGTATGGAGGGGGCGGACAGCCCCAGCATTTT. Residues: CASSLYGGGGQPQHF.

The genes are TRBV28 and TRBJ2-7; 10 bases line up with TRBD2. CDR1 and CDR2 (germline): MDHEN, SYDVKM. The CDR3 contains 15 residues. The trim removed 6 bases at V and 3 bases at J, leaving 8 bases unmatched. CDR3 amino acids: CASSPSGRLYYEQYF. The CDR3 coding sequence is TGTGCCAGCAGCCCTAGCGGGAGACTCTACTACGAGCAGTACTTC.

V gene TRBV27 combines with J gene TRBJ2-7; 8 bases are shared with TRBD1. Looked up from germline, CDR1 is MNHEY and CDR2 is SMNVEV (reference sequence). Losses at the gene ends were 2 bases for V and 5 bases for J; bases not matched to a gene: 8. This CDR3 is built from 15 residues. The CDR3 region is CASSLLGQGVHEQYF. CDR3 DNA: TGTGCCAGCAGTTTACTTGGACAGGGTGTCCACGAGCAGTACTTC.

The CDR3 nucleotides are TGTGCCAGTAGGGACAGGATTAACTATGGCTACACCTTC. Its translation: CASRDRINYGYTF. The V and J genes are TRBV19 and TRBJ1-2; 7 nucleotides match TRBD1. The V gene's germline CDR1 is LNHDA and CDR2 SQIVND (reference sequence). This CDR3 has 13 residues. V was clipped by 6 bases and J by 1 base; unmatched bases: 2.

This sequence joins TRBV27 and TRBJ1-5; D is undetermined. V shed 1 base and J shed 0 bases, with 7 bases lying between them. There are 15 residues in the CDR3. CDR1 is MNHEY and CDR2 is SMNVEV in the germline V gene (reference sequence). Here the CDR3 reads CASSLYSGSNQPQHF. DNA of the CDR3: TGTGCCAGCAGTTTATATTCAGGTAGCAATCAGCCCCAGCATTTT.

CDR3 DNA sequence: TGTGCCTGGAGTGCTGCGGGGGCTTACGAGCAGTACTTC. This gives the protein CAWSAAGAYEQYF. The gene calls are TRBV30 and TRBJ2-7; perhaps TRBD2 as D (7 bases). Germline CDR1 GTSNPN, CDR2 SVGIG (reference sequence). This CDR3 has 13 amino acids. The V and J ends lost 1 base and 4 bases respectively, with 11 bases between them.

The chain uses TRBV4-1 and TRBJ1-5; D uncertain. The CDR3 loop spans 14 amino acids. V dropped 6 bases and J dropped 3 bases, with 12 bases sitting between them. Germline V lookup: CDR1 MGHRA, CDR2 YSYEKL. The DNA of the CDR3 is TGCGCCAGCAGTCTGGGCCAGGACAATCAGCCCCAGCATTTT. Translated, it gives CASSLGQDNQPQHF.

The chain has TRBV18 and TRBJ1-1; the D is unclear. Germline CDR1 is KGHSH and CDR2 is LQKENI. The germline V and J ends were trimmed by 3 bases and 7 bases, with 9 bases remaining between them. The CDR3 is made up of 12 amino acids. The CDR3 protein is CASSPVRDEAFF. CDR3 DNA sequence: TGTGCCAGCTCACCTGTCCGGGATGAAGCTTTCTTT.

The J gene is TRBJ2-7, the V gene TRBV6-5, with D possibly matching TRBD2 (6 bases). The CDR3 is made up of 12 amino acids. Germline V gene lookup returns CDR1 MNHEY and CDR2 SVGAGI. V was shortened by 10 bases and J by 2 bases, with 12 bases between the two germline ends. The CDR3 nucleotides are TGTGCCACCAGACTAGACACCTACGAGCAGTACTTC. Protein product: CATRLDTYEQYF.

The V and J genes are TRBV19 and TRBJ2-1; TRBD1 aligns across 7 bases. This CDR3 has 14 amino acids. The V gene's germline CDR1 is LNHDA and CDR2 SQIVND (reference sequence). V lost 7 bases and J lost 7; bases outside the gene matches: 10. CDR3 protein: CASKPGQMTNEQFF. The CDR3 region has the DNA TGTGCCAGTAAGCCGGGACAGATGACTAATGAGCAGTTCTTC.

The chain links TRBV28 to TRBJ2-3; the D gene is possibly TRBD2 (5 bases). Trimming left V 2 bases short and J 0 bases short, with 9 bases between. CDR1 is MDHEN and CDR2 is SYDVKM in the germline V gene. The CDR3 loop spans 15 amino acids. Here the CDR3 reads CASSLGSASTDTQYF. In nucleotides, the CDR3 is TGTGCCAGCAGTTTAGGTAGCGCGAGCACAGATACGCAGTATTTT.

The chain has TRBV9 and TRBJ1-2; 10 bases are a match to TRBD1. V lost 9 bases, J lost 2 bases, and 4 bases stayed unmatched. The CDR3 runs 13 residues. CDR1 is SGDLS, CDR2 YYNGEE, per germline. In DNA form, the CDR3 reads TGTGCCACCCCGGGACAGGGGAACTATGGCTACACCTTC. It encodes CATPGQGNYGYTF.

The chain has TRBV30 and TRBJ1-2; D might be TRBD1 (5 bases). This CDR3 is 12 amino acids long. The V end was cut by 1 base, the J end by 3 bases, with 6 bases between. Germline lookup yields CDR1 GTSNPN and CDR2 SVGIG (reference sequence). In nucleotides, the CDR3 is TGTGCCTGGAGTGGGGGGGACTATGGCTACACCTTC. Encoded protein: CAWSGGDYGYTF. Together with reference TRBV30 and TRBJ1-2, the CDR3 gives the full variable domain: SQTIHQWPATLVQPVGSPLSLECTVEGTSNPNLYWYRQAAGRGLQLLFYSVGIGQISSEVPQNLSASRPQDRQFILSSKKLLLSDSGFYLCAWSGGDYGYTFGSGTRLTVV.

The chain links TRBV3-1 (or the pseudogene TRBV3-2) to TRBJ2-5, with D maybe TRBD1 (6 bases). The germline CDR1 and CDR2 sequences are LGHDT and YNNKEL (reference sequence). The CDR3 has 14 residues. Trimming shortened V by 3 bases and J by 2 bases, and 10 bases separated the two germline ends. CDR3 sequence (DNA): TGTGCCAGCAGCCATAAGGGGGAACAAGAGACCCAGTACTTC. It encodes CASSHKGEQETQYF.

The chain recombines TRBV19 with TRBJ2-7, with D unresolved. V lost 0 bases and J 1 base, leaving 7 bases between the germline ends. CDR1 is LNHDA and CDR2 is SQIVND in the germline V gene (reference sequence). The CDR3 consists of 14 residues. CDR3: CASSIDFTSYEQYF. The CDR3 DNA reads as TGTGCCAGTAGTATAGATTTCACATCCTACGAGCAGTACTTC.